The 7 T cell receptor beta chains below come from one sample, sequenced in a study of OX40 agonist ivuxolimab in advanced cancers. Clones were read by immunoSEQ multiplex PCR, and TCRdb kept only the in-frame ones, dropping some. The sample consists of about 68,000 clones, roughly 83% of them appearing once. The sequencing used CD4+ or CD8+ T cells sorted from blood, collected in a trial of the OX40 agonist ivuxolimab. These receptors were collected from an adult with an advanced solid tumor such as melanoma, head and neck, liver or kidney cancer.

Here the CDR3 reads CASSLIWSGDQPQHF. CDR3 coding DNA: TGTGCCAGCAGCTTGATCTGGTCGGGCGATCAGCCCCAGCATTTT. This chain links TRBV5-5 with TRBJ1-5; D gene ambiguous. This CDR3 contains 15 residues. Trimming removed 1 base at V and 5 bases at J, with 13 bases between. Germline values: CDR1 SGHKS, CDR2 YYEKEE (reference sequence).

This clone was observed once. CDR3 amino acids: CASSLAGPMNTEAFF. For the CDR3, the DNA is TGTGCCAGCAGCTTGGCGGGGCCAATGAACACTGAAGCTTTCTTT. The chain joins TRBV11-2 to TRBJ1-1; tentative D call: TRBD1 (5 bases). V was trimmed by 3 bases and J by 0 bases, leaving 11 bases between them. This CDR3 has 15 residues. CDR1 is SGHAT, CDR2 FQNNGV, per germline.

The chain links TRBV2 to TRBJ2-7, with D tentatively TRBD1 (6 bases). Trimming left V 0 bases short and J 6 bases short, with 15 bases between. The germline V gene has CDR1 SNHLY and CDR2 FYNNEI. The CDR3 spans 15 residues. The CDR3 coding sequence is TGTGCCAGCAGTGAAGCGATTGAGCTCAGGGGCGAGCAGTACTTC. This encodes CASSEAIELRGEQYF.

This clone was seen a handful of times. V and J are TRBV25-1 and TRBJ2-7, with TRBD1 matching 11 bases. V trimming: 6 bases; J trimming: 7 bases; junction bases outside the gene matches: 14. This CDR3 is 16 amino acids long. The V gene's germline CDR1 is MGHDK and CDR2 SYGVNS. As DNA, the CDR3 is TGTGCCAGCAGCCGAGCCCCGGGACAGGGGGTTGGGGAGCAGTACTTC. Its translation: CASSRAPGQGVGEQYF.

This clone was detected only once. This chain connects TRBV10-3 to TRBJ2-7; D ambiguous. The germline V gene encodes CDR1 ENHRY and CDR2 SYGVKD. V lost 2 bases to trimming and J lost 6 bases, with 5 bases between them. The CDR3 is 11 residues long. The CDR3 sequence is CAISEMSEQYF. For the CDR3, the DNA is TGTGCCATCAGTGAGATGAGCGAGCAGTACTTC.

V gene TRBV18 combines with J gene TRBJ2-7; tentatively, D is TRBD2 (5 bases). Between the trimmed V and J ends, which lost 4 bases and 0 bases, there was a span of 10 bases. Germline V gives CDR1 KGHSH, CDR2 LQKENI. The CDR3 is made up of 14 amino acids. The CDR3 coding sequence is TGTGCCAGCTCACAGGGAGCTAACTCCTACGAGCAGTACTTC. Amino acid sequence: CASSQGANSYEQYF.

The V gene is TRBV7-9, the J gene TRBJ1-5, with D tentatively TRBD1 (5 bases). The CDR3 has 13 residues. V lost 5 bases and J lost 6, with 11 bases in between. Germline V lookup: CDR1 SEHNR, CDR2 FQNEAQ (reference sequence). The CDR3 DNA follows: TGTGCCAGCAGCCCCCAGGGCGGTCAGCCCCAGCATTTT. Amino acid sequence: CASSPQGGQPQHF.